Detailed here is one T cell receptor (beta chain). The sample belongs to a study of blood T cell repertoires in COVID-19. Overall study context: Collection of acute and convalescent COVID-19 samples took place in the United States, Italy and Spain. The cDNA or gDNA used as material had been derived from T cells, B-cell-depleted T cells, or PBMCs.

This CDR3 has 16 residues. The germline V gene encodes CDR1 SGHRS and CDR2 YFSETQ. The junction had 8 bases not matched to a gene; V was cut back by 0 bases and J by 5 bases. In the original analysis: Amplification of reference gene primers was used by the study to estimate nucleated cell counts. The data were produced by immunoSEQ multiplex PCR, yet TCRdb's version contains in-frame clones alone and is incomplete. For V, J and clone size, that table is used; D and trimming come from the DNA. The sample contains 52,000 or so clones, around 84% of which appear only once. Input material: peripheral blood. This TCR was recovered from a man between 65 and 85 years old with active COVID-19. The chain couples TRBV5-1 to TRBJ2-5; 9 nucleotides agree with TRBD2. CDR3 nucleotide sequence: TGCGCCAGCAGCTTGGTGGTAGCGGGAGTTGGTGAGACCCAGTACTTC. The encoded protein is CASSLVVAGVGETQYF. Using reference TRBV5-1 and TRBJ2-5 for the parts outside the CDR3, the full variable domain is KAGVTQTPRYLIKTRGQQVTLSCSPISGHRSVSWYQQTPGQGLQFLFEYFSETQRNKGNFPGRFSGRQFSNSRSEMNVSTLELGDSALYLCASSLVVAGVGETQYFGPGTRLLVL.